This T cell receptor beta chain derives from a study of T cell responses to AZD1222 COVID-19 vaccine. Between the trimmed V and J ends, which lost 0 bases and 1 base, there was a span of 7 bases. CDR3 length: 14 amino acids. Germline lookup yields CDR1 SGDLS and CDR2 YYNGEE. General observations from the study: Only a handful of AZD1222 recipients tested seropositive at baseline. Spike was spanned by vaccine-associated CD4 TCRs, with dominance at 160-218 and 743-854. After the peak T cell response, and only then, were repertoires sampled.

Produced via immunoSEQ multiplex PCR; TCRdb's table is partial and in-frame only. Of 120,000 or so clones listed, roughly 89% are singletons. As concerns this clone: What it binds is unknown.

The TCR comes from an adult in good health. This specimen was peripheral blood, taken on day 0 of MenACWY control vaccination. The gene calls are TRBV9 and TRBJ2-5, with no clear D. The CDR3 here is CASSVEGFQETQYF. The CDR3 bases are TGTGCCAGCAGCGTAGAAGGCTTCCAAGAGACCCAGTACTTC.